The rows below give T cell receptor beta chains drawn from one sample of a study of cytomegalovirus exposure and HLA in healthy donors. Assay: immunoSEQ multiplex PCR; the TCRdb copy retains only in-frame clones and omits some. The table has around 49,000 clones, around three quarters seen once. The sequencing input was PBMCs. These receptors were obtained from a man aged 25-45 years in good health and CMV-seropositive. The CDR3 runs from the conserved cysteine through the conserved F or W. Fields, in order: J gene, D gene, V gene, CDR3 length, clone size, CDR3 DNA, CDR3 protein. D genes are given only for firm matches. Clone size is given for some rows only: seen once, a few or many times, or a class if the clone is expanded.

>TRBJ1-1|TRBD1|TRBV7-8|15|-
TGTGCCAGCAGCTTAGTTCGCGTAGGGGGCGGTGAAGCTTTCTTT
CASSLVRVGGGEAFF
>TRBJ2-7|TRBD2|TRBV7-9|15|-
TGTGCCAGCAGCGCCTATAGCGGGGGGGACTACGAGCAGTACTTC
CASSAYSGGDYEQYF
>TRBJ2-3|TRBD1|TRBV13|15|-
TGTGCCAGCAGCTTCCGAGACAGGGGCACAGATACGCAGTATTTT
CASSFRDRGTDTQYF
>TRBJ2-7|-|TRBV6-1|14|-
TGTGCCAGCAGTGAACTTACAGGGCGGGGGGAGCAGTACTTC
CASSELTGRGEQYF
>TRBJ2-5|-|TRBV29-1|10|-
TGCAGCGTTGCTTTGGAGACCCAGTACTTC
CSVALETQYF
>TRBJ1-1|-|TRBV15|14|few
TGTGCCACCAGCCTACCTCGGGACTCAGAGGGAGCTTTCTTT
CATSLPRDSEGAFF
>TRBJ2-2|TRBD1|TRBV4-1|18|-
TGCGCCAGCAGCCATCGGACAGGGGGAACGTATAGTCCCGGGGAGCTGTTTTTT
CASSHRTGGTYSPGELFF
>TRBJ1-1|-|TRBV9|15|-
TGTGCCAGCAGCGCGTACTTTTCCGGGCAGACAGGTCCTTTCTTT
CASSAYFSGQTGPFF
>TRBJ1-5|-|TRBV4-1|16|-
TGCGCCAGCAGCCTAGCACCGCTACAAAGCAATCAGCCCCAGCATTTT
CASSLAPLQSNQPQHF
>TRBJ1-3|TRBD1|TRBV5-1|17|-
TGCGCCAGCACCCGGGACAGTGGAACAAGCTCTGGAAACACCATATATTTT
CASTRDSGTSSGNTIYF
>TRBJ1-1|TRBD1|TRBV9|17|-
TGTGCCAGCAGCGTAGGGGACAGGGAATTTGAGAACACTGAAGCTTTCTTT
CASSVGDREFENTEAFF
>TRBJ1-4|-|TRBV2|15|-
TGTGCCAGCACCGCAGGGCTGATTGGTAATGAAAAACTGTTTTTT
CASTAGLIGNEKLFF
>TRBJ1-3|-|TRBV18|14|-
TGTGCCAGCTCACCGGGAGACTCTGGAAACACCATATATTTT
CASSPGDSGNTIYF
>TRBJ1-4|TRBD1|TRBV18|14|-
TGTGCCAGCTCACTGACAGGGGAGGGTGAAAAACTGTTTTTT
CASSLTGEGEKLFF
>TRBJ2-3|-|TRBV29-1|15|-
TGCAGCGCCTGGGGAGGGACACCTTCCACAGATACGCAGTATTTT
CSAWGGTPSTDTQYF
>TRBJ1-1|-|TRBV2|14|-
TGTGCCAGCAGTCCAACGGGGGGGAACACTGAAGCTTTCTTT
CASSPTGGNTEAFF
>TRBJ1-5|-|TRBV6-1|15|-
TGTGCCAGCAGACAGGGAACCGATAGCAATCAGCCCCAGCATTTT
CASRQGTDSNQPQHF
>TRBJ2-7|-|TRBV5-1|14|-
TGCGCCAGCAGCTTGGAAAGGGGTCTCTACGAGCAGTACTTC
CASSLERGLYEQYF
>TRBJ2-5|TRBD1|TRBV6-6|16|-
TGTGCCAGCAGTTACTCACGGGACAGGAGCAAAGAGACCCAGTACTTC
CASSYSRDRSKETQYF
>TRBJ2-3|-|TRBV7-9|12|-
TGTGCCAGCAGCACGGGGTGGGATACGCAGTATTTT
CASSTGWDTQYF
>TRBJ2-7|-|TRBV19|13|-
TGTGCCAGCCACCCCGGGAAGTCATCCGAGCAGTACTTC
CASHPGKSSEQYF
>TRBJ2-1|TRBD2|TRBV11-2|16|-
TGTGCCAGCAGCTTGACGGCGGGGGGGCCTATCAATGAGCAGTTCTTC
CASSLTAGGPINEQFF
>TRBJ2-7|-|TRBV10-1|14|-
TGCGCCAGCAGGTCCGGGACCGCGAGCGGGGAGCAGTACTTC
CASRSGTASGEQYF
>TRBJ2-1|TRBD1|TRBV6-6|16|-
TGTGCCAGCAGTTCTGCCGGGACAGGGCCTCGCAATGAGCAGTTCTTC
CASSSAGTGPRNEQFF
>TRBJ2-2|-|TRBV13|15|-
TGTGCCAGCAGCACTCGAAACAGGCTCACCGGGGAGCTGTTTTTT
CASSTRNRLTGELFF
>TRBJ1-1|-|TRBV28|13|-
TGTGCCAGCACGCGGACAACTAACACTGAAGCTTTCTTT
CASTRTTNTEAFF
>TRBJ2-1|TRBD2|TRBV9|16|-
TGTGCCAGCAGCGTCTTAGGGACTAGCGGGAACAATGAGCAGTTCTTC
CASSVLGTSGNNEQFF
>TRBJ1-2|-|TRBV5-1|14|-
TGCGCCAGCAGCTTTCTGACGACGGGCTATGGCTACACCTTC
CASSFLTTGYGYTF
>TRBJ1-6|-|TRBV6-1|14|-
TGTGCCAGCAGTGAGACAGTTCACAATTCACCCCTCCACTTT
CASSETVHNSPLHF
>TRBJ1-1|TRBD1|TRBV5-8|17|-
TGTGCCAGCAGCAGGGGACAGGGGGGAATAAAAAACACTGAAGCTTTCTTT
CASSRGQGGIKNTEAFF
>TRBJ1-2|-|TRBV29-1|17|-
TGCAGCGTTGAAGAACGACAGGAAGATTCGGGATTCTATGGCTACACCTTC
CSVEERQEDSGFYGYTF
>TRBJ2-1|TRBD2|TRBV7-3|14|-
TGTGCCAGCAGCCTGGGGACTACCCGAAATGAGCAGTTCTTC
CASSLGTTRNEQFF
>TRBJ2-7|-|TRBV15|14|-
TGTGCCACCAGCAGAGGTACAGGGTGGGGGGAGCAGTACTTC
CATSRGTGWGEQYF
>TRBJ1-4|TRBD1|TRBV7-8|14|few
TGTGCCAGCAGCTCGTGGACAGGGTATGAAAAACTGTTTTTT
CASSSWTGYEKLFF
>TRBJ2-1|TRBD2|TRBV7-2|14|-
TGTGCCAGCAGCCGGGGGGGCGGTAGCAATGAGCAGTTCTTC
CASSRGGGSNEQFF
>TRBJ1-6|-|TRBV7-8|16|-
TGTGCCAGCAGCCCCTATGCGGGAGGGACTAATTCACCCCTCCACTTT
CASSPYAGGTNSPLHF
>TRBJ2-2|TRBD2|TRBV5-1|16|-
TGCGCCAGCAGCTGGACTAGCGGGGGGCCCACCGGGGAGCTGTTTTTT
CASSWTSGGPTGELFF
>TRBJ1-4|TRBD1|TRBV9|14|-
TGTGCCAGCAGCCCGGGACAGATCCCCCAAAAACTGTTTTTT
CASSPGQIPQKLFF
>TRBJ2-5|TRBD2|TRBV7-6|16|-
TGTGCCAGCAGCTACGCCGAAACTGCCAGGGCGGGGGCCCAGTACTTC
CASSYAETARAGAQYF
>TRBJ1-5|-|TRBV28|14|-
TGTGCCAGCAGTTTAGGAGACCCACTTCGGTCCCAGCATTTT
CASSLGDPLRSQHF
>TRBJ2-1|TRBD2|TRBV9|14|-
TGTGCCAGCAGCGTAGTCCCAGCGGGGGGGGAGCAGTTCTTC
CASSVVPAGGEQFF